These 8 T cell receptor beta chains originate from one sample sequenced in a study of CD8 T cells in Susac syndrome. Random-hexamer reverse transcription was applied to roughly 0.5 to 1 ug RNA. TCRdb re-analysed the immunoSEQ multiplex PCR reads in MiXCR, keeping a single row per CDR3 protein. The data hold approximately 83,000 distinct CDR3 sequences, with over 85% observed a single time. Sequencing was performed on CD8+ T cells from PBMCs. These receptors came from a human donor with Susac syndrome.

The chain links TRBV27 to TRBJ2-2; TRBD2 is a possible D gene (7 bases). The CDR3 loop spans 16 amino acids. The germline CDR1 and CDR2 sequences are MNHEY and SMNVEV (reference sequence). The ends were cut back, 4 bases at V and 5 bases at J, with 17 bases in the middle. This CDR3 reads CASSYPSGGQTGELFF. CDR3 DNA: TGTGCCAGCAGTTACCCCTCGGGGGGCCAAACCGGGGAGCTGTTTTTT.

The V and J genes are TRBV18 and TRBJ1-5; D is undetermined. V lost 0 bases and J 5 bases, leaving 8 bases between the germline ends. Germline lookup yields CDR1 KGHSH and CDR2 LQKENI. This CDR3 comprises 14 residues. CDR3 residues: CASSPPFGDQPQHF. The CDR3 bases are TGTGCCAGCTCACCACCCTTCGGGGATCAGCCCCAGCATTTT.

The rearrangement uses TRBV7-8 and TRBJ2-7; 9 bases line up with TRBD1. With V trimmed by 6 bases and J by 3 bases, 6 bases remained unmatched. This CDR3 region has 14 residues. The V gene's germline CDR1 is SGHVS and CDR2 FQNEAQ. CDR3 sequence reads: CASRPGQGIYEQYF. CDR3 DNA sequence: TGTGCCAGCAGGCCGGGACAGGGTATCTACGAGCAGTACTTC.

The gene calls are TRBV5-6 and TRBJ2-3, with 7 bases fitting TRBD1. The V gene's germline CDR1 is SGHDT and CDR2 YYEEEE. This CDR3 comprises 13 residues. Trimming cost V 4 bases and J 4 bases; bases outside gene matches: 3. The CDR3 bases are TGTGCCAGCAGCACAGGGGTCGCAGATACGCAGTATTTT. Translation: CASSTGVADTQYF.

The chain uses TRBV5-6 and TRBJ1-2, with 10 bases lining up with TRBD1. The CDR3 is 15 residues long. J was trimmed by 11 bases and V by 4 bases; bases with no gene match: 14. Looked up from germline, CDR1 is SGHDT and CDR2 is YYEEEE. The DNA of the CDR3 is TGTGCCAGCAGCCCCTCCGGGACAGGGGCGCTGGGGTACACCTTC. Its translation: CASSPSGTGALGYTF.

CDR3 bases: TGTGCCAGCAGCTGGGAGACAGGGGGCAGTTGGGAGACCCAGTACTTC. This gives the protein CASSWETGGSWETQYF. The V gene is TRBV5-6, the J gene TRBJ2-5; TRBD1 agrees at 10 bases. The CDR3 contains 16 residues. Germline-derived CDR1 and CDR2 are SGHDT and YYEEEE. Trimming cost V 3 bases and J 5 bases; bases outside gene matches: 10.

The J gene is TRBJ1-3, the V gene TRBV7-9; TRBD1 might be the D (6 bases). The CDR3 is 16 residues long. V lost 0 bases, J lost 2 bases, and 11 bases lay in between. CDR1 SEHNR and CDR2 FQNEAQ come from the germline V gene (reference sequence). The CDR3 reads CASSLAPGGAGNTIYF. The CDR3 nucleotides read TGTGCCAGCAGCTTAGCACCCGGGGGCGCTGGAAACACCATATATTTT.

The chain recombines TRBV6-4 with TRBJ2-1; TRBD2 matches 13 bases. The CDR3 is made up of 14 amino acids. Unmatched junction bases numbered 0, after V lost 2 bases and J lost 8 bases. Germline assignment: CDR1 MRHNA and CDR2 SNTAGT. CDR3 loop: CASSDGLAGDEQFF. CDR3 nucleotides: TGTGCCAGCAGTGACGGACTAGCGGGAGATGAGCAGTTCTTC.